This T cell receptor (beta chain) was retrieved from a study of early stage breast cancer tumors. Study background: ER+/PR+/HER2- status applied to about 70% of the 16 invasive breast tumors. Study observations and caveats: Tumors had around 2.3-fold higher T cell density than normal breast. Tumor and normal breast were distinguished via blood comparison in about 85% of the 16 patients.

V shed 7 bases, J shed 3 bases, and the junction held 6 bases outside the gene matches. CDR3 length: 15 amino acids. The germline gives CDR1 SGHTA, CDR2 FQGNSA. The sample holds one count of this clone. Its antigen is unknown. The table came from immunoSEQ multiplex PCR; TCRdb's copy has only in-frame clones and leaves some out. The repertoire holds 39,000 or so clones, with 70% to 80% as singletons. The sequence was obtained from a person aged 45-60 years with breast cancer. Sequencing was carried out using blood. The chain carries TRBV7-2 and TRBJ2-2; TRBD2 matches 9 bases. Written as DNA, the CDR3 is TGTGCCAGCATTCGGCAGCGGGGGGACACCGGGGAGCTGTTTTTT. Translating it yields CASIRQRGDTGELFF.